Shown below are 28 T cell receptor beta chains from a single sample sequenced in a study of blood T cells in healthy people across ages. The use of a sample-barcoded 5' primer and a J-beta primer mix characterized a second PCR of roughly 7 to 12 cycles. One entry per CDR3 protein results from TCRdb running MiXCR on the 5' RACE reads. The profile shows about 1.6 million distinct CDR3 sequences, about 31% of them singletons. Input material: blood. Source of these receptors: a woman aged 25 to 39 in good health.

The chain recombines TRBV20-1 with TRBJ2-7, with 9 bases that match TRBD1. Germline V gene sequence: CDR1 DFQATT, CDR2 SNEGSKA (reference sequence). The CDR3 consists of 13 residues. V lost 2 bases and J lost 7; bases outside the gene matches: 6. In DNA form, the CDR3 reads TGCAGTGCTAGAAAACAGGGGGCTCGGGAGCAGTACTTC. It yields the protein CSARKQGAREQYF.

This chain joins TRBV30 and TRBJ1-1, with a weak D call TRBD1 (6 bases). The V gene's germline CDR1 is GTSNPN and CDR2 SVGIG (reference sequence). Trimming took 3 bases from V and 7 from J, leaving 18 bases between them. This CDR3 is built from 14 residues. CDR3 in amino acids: CAWRVAAGAVEAFF. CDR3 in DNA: TGTGCCTGGAGGGTGGCCGCGGGGGCGGTTGAAGCTTTCTTT.

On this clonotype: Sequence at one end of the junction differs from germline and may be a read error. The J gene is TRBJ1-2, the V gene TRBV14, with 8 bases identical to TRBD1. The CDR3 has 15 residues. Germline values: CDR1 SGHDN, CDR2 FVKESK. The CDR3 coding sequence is TGTGCCAGCAGTCAAGATGTCAGGGGGCGCCTTGGCTACACCTTC. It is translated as CASSQDVRGRLGYTF.

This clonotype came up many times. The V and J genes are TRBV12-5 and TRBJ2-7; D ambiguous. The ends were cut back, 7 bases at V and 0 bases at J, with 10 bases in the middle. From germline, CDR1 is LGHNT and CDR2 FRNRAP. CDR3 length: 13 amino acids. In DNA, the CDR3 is TGTGCTAGTGATGCGACTCTCTCCTACGAGCAGTACTTC. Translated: CASDATLSYEQYF.

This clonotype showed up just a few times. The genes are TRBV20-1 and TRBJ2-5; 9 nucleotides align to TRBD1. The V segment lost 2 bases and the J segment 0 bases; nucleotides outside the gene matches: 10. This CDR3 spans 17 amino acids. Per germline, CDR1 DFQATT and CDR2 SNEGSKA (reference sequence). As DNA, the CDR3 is TGCAGTGCTAGAACCCCCGGGACAGGGACACACCAAGAGACCCAGTACTTC. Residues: CSARTPGTGTHQETQYF.

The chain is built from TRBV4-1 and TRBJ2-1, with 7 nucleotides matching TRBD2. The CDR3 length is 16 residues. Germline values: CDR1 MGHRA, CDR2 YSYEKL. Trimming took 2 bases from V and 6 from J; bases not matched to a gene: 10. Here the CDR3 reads CASSQLAEDAANEQFF. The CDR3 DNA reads TGCGCCAGCAGCCAACTAGCGGAGGATGCCGCCAATGAGCAGTTCTTC.

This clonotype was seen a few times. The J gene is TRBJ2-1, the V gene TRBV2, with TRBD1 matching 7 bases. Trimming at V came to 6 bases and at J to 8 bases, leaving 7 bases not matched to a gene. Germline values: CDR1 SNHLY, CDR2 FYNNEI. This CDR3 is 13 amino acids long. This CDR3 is CASSHRTGDEQFF. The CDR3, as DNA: TGTGCCAGCAGCCATCGAACAGGGGATGAGCAGTTCTTC.

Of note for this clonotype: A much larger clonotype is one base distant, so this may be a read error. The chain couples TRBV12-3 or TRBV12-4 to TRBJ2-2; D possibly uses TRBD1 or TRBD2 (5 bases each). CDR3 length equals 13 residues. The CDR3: CASIEQDTGERFF. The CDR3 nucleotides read TGTGCCAGCATCGAACAGGACACCGGGGAGCGGTTTTTT.

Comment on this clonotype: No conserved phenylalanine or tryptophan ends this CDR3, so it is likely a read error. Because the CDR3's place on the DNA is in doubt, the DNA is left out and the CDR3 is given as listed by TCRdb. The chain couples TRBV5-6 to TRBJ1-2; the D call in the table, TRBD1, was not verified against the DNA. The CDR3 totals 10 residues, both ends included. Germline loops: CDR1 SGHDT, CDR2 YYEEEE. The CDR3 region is CASRKWDHAG.

In nucleotides, the CDR3 is TGTGCCAGCAGCTCGGTAACAGGGGCCAGAGAGACCCAGTACTTC. Amino acid sequence: CASSSVTGARETQYF. This chain joins TRBV5-6 and TRBJ2-5, with 7 bases fitting TRBD1. The CDR3 runs 15 residues. The ends lost 3 bases at V and 4 bases at J; junction bases unmatched: 9. Germline V lookup: CDR1 SGHDT, CDR2 YYEEEE.

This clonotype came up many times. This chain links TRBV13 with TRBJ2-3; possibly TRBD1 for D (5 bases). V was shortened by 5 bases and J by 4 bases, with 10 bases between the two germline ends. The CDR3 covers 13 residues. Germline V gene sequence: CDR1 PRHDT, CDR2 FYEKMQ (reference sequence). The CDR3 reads CASSHQGADTQYF. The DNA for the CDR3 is TGTGCCAGCAGCCACCAGGGCGCAGATACGCAGTATTTT. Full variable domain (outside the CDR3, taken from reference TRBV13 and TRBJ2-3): AAGVIQSPRHLIKEKRETATLKCYPIPRHDTVYWYQQGPGQDPQFLISFYEKMQSDKGSIPDRFSAQQFSDYHSELNMSSLELGDSALYFCASSHQGADTQYFGPGTRLTVL.

In DNA form, the CDR3 reads TGTGCCTGGAGCCCCGGGACTAGTCCTACCACAGATACGCAGTATTTT. Encoded protein: CAWSPGTSPTTDTQYF. This sequence joins TRBV30 and TRBJ2-3, with 8 bases lining up with TRBD2. Germline V gene sequence: CDR1 GTSNPN, CDR2 SVGIG (reference sequence). The V and J ends lost 3 bases and 2 bases, in that order; junction bases with no gene match: 10. The length of the CDR3 is 16 residues.

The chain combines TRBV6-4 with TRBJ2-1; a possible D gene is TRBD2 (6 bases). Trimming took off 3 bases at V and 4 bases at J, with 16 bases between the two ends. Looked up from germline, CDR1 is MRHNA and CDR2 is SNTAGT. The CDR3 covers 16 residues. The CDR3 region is CASSELGGAIYNEQFF. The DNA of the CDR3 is TGTGCCAGCAGTGAACTCGGCGGGGCGATATACAATGAGCAGTTCTTC.

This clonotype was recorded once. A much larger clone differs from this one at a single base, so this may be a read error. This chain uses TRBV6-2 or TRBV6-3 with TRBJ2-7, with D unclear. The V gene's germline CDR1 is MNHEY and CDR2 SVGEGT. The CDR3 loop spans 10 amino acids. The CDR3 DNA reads TGTACCAGCAGTCATTTGGAGCAGTACTTC. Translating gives CTSSHLEQYF.

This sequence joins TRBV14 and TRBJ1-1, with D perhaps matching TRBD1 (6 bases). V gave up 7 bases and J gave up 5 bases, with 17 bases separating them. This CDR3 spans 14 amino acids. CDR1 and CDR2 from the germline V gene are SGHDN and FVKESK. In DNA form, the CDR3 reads TGTGCCAGCACCTCGAATACAGGGAGTACTGAAGCTTTCTTT. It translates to CASTSNTGSTEAFF. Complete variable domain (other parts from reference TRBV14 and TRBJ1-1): EAGVTQFPSHSVIEKGQTVTLRCDPISGHDNLYWYRRVMGKEIKFLLHFVKESKQDESGMPNNRFLAERTGGTYSTLKVQPAELEDSGVYFCASTSNTGSTEAFFGQGTRLTVV.

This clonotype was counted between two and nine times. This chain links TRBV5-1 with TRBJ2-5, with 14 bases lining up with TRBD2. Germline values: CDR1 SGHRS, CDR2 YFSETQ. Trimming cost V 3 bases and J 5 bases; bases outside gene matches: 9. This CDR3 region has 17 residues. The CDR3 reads CASSSGTSGGDRETQYF. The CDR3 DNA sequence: TGCGCCAGCAGCTCCGGGACTAGCGGGGGAGATCGGGAGACCCAGTACTTC.

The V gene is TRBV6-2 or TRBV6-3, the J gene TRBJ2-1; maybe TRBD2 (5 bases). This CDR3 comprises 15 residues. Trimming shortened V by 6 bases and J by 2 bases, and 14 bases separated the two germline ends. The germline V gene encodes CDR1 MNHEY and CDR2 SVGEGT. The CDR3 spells CASSSFGLAYNEQFF. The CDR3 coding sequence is TGTGCCAGCAGCTCTTTCGGACTCGCCTACAATGAGCAGTTCTTC.

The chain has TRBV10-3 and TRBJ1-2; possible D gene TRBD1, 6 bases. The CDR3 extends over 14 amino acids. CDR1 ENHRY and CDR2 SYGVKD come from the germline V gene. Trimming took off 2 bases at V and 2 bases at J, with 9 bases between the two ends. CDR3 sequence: CAISETGQNYGYTF. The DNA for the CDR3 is TGTGCCATCAGTGAGACTGGACAGAACTATGGCTACACCTTC.

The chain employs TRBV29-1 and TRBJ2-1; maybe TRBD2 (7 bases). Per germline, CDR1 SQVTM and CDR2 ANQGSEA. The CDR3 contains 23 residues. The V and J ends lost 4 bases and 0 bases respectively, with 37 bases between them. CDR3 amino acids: CSVGRIRQTGLSGESVSYNEQFF. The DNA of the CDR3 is TGCAGCGTTGGCCGGATCAGACAGACAGGACTAAGCGGGGAGTCCGTCTCCTACAATGAGCAGTTCTTC.

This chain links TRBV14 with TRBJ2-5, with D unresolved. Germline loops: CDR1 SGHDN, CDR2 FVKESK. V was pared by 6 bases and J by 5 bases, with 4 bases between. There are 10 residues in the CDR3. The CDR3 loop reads CASSMETQYF. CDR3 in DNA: TGTGCCAGCAGTATGGAGACCCAGTACTTC.

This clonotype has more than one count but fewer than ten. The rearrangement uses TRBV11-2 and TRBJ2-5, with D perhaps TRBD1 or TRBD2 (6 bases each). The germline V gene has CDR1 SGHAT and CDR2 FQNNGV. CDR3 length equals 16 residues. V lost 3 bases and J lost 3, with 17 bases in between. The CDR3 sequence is CASSFAAGHSEETQYF. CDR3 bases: TGTGCCAGCAGCTTTGCCGCGGGACACTCGGAAGAGACCCAGTACTTC.

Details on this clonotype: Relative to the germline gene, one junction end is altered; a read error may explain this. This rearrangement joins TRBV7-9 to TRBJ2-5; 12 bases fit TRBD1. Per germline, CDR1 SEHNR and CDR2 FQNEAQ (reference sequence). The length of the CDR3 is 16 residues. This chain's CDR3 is CASSLGGQGAQGTQYF. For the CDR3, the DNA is TGTGCCAGCAGCTTAGGGGGACAGGGGGCCCAAGGGACCCAGTACTTC.

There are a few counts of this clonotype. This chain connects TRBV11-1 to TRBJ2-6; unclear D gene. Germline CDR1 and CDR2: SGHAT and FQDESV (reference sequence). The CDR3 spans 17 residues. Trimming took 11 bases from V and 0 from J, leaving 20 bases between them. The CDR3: CASTVGRFSSGANVLTF. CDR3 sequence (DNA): TGTGCCTCAACAGTAGGCAGGTTTAGCTCTGGGGCCAACGTCCTGACTTTC.

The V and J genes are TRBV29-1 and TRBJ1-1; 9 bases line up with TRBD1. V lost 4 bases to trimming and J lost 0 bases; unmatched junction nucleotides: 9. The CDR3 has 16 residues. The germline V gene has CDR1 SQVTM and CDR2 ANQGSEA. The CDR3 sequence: CSVGPGQGLMNTEAFF. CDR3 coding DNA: TGCAGCGTTGGCCCGGGACAGGGACTTATGAACACTGAAGCTTTCTTT.

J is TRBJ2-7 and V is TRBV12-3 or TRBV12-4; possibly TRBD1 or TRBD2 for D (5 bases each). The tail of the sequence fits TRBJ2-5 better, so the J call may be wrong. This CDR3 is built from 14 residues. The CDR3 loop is CASSLSGGTETQYF. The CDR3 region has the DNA TGTGCCAGCAGTTTAAGTGGGGGAACGGAGACCCAGTACTTC.

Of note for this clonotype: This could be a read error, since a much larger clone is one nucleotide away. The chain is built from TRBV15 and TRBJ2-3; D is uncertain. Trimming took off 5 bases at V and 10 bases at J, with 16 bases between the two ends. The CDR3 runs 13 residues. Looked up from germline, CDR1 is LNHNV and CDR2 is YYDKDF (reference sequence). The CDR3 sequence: CATSLPLGIPQYF. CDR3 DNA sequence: TGTGCCACCAGCCTACCCCTGGGTATACCGCAGTATTTT.

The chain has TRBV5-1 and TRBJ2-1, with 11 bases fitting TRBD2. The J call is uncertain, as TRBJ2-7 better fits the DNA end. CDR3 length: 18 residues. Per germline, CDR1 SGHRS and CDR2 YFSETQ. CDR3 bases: TGCGCCAGCAGCCCTCGACTAGCGGGGCCGAGCTCCTACAATGAGCAGTACTTC. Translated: CASSPRLAGPSSYNEQYF.

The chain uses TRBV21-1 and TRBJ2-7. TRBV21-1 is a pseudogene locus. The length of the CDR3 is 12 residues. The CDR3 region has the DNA TGTGCCAGCAGGACACCTAATTACGAGCAGTACTTC. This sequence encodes CASRTPNYEQYF.